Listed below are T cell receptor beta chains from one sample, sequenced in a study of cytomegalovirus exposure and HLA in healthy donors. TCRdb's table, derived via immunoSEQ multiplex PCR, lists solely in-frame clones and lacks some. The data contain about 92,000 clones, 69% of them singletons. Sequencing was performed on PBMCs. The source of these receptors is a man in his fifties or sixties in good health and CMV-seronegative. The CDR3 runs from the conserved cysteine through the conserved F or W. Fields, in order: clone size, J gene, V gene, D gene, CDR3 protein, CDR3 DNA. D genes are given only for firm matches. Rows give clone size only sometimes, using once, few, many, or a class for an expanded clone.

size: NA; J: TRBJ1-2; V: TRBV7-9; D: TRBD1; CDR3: CASSLALGADRRDYGYTF; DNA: TGTGCCAGCAGCTTAGCTTTAGGGGCGGACAGGCGGGACTATGGCTACACCTTC
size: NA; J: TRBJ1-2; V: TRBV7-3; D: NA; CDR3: CASSPVGQGAKTF; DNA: NA
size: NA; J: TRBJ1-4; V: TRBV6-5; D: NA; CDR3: CASSFTGTLNEKLFF; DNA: TGTGCCAGCAGTTTTACCGGGACTCTGAATGAAAAACTGTTTTTT
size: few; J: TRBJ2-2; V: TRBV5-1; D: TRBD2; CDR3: CASSLAPRRGGTGELFF; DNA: TGCGCCAGCAGCTTGGCGCCCCGGCGGGGGGGCACCGGGGAGCTGTTTTTT
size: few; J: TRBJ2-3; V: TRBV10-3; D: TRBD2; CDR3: CAISASGGAQDTQYF; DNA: TGTGCCATCAGCGCTAGCGGGGGGGCCCAAGATACGCAGTATTTT
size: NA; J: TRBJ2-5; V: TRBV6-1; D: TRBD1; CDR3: CASSAGTGGWGTQYF; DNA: TGTGCCAGCAGTGCTGGGACAGGGGGGTGGGGGACCCAGTACTTC
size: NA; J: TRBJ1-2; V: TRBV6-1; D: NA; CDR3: CASSEGGGALGYTF; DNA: TGTGCCAGCAGTGAAGGGGGAGGGGCGCTTGGCTACACCTTC
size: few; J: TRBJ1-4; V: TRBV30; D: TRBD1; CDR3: CAWSVFRTGREKLFF; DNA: TGTGCCTGGAGTGTCTTCCGGACAGGGCGCGAAAAACTGTTTTTT
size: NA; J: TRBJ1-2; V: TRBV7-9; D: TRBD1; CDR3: CASSHWDRGDYGYTF; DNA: TGTGCCAGCAGCCATTGGGACAGGGGAGACTATGGCTACACCTTC
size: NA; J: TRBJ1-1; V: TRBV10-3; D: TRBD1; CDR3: CAISDLSGPGQGEAFF; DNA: TGTGCCATCAGTGATTTGTCCGGCCCGGGACAGGGGGAAGCTTTCTTT
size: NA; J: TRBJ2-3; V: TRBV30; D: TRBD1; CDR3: CAWSAQGASLYF; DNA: TGTGCCTGGAGTGCCCAGGGGGCTTCGCTGTATTTT
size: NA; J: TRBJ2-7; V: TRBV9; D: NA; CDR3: CASSVVAGLGEKQYF; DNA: TGTGCCAGCAGCGTAGTTGCGGGGCTCGGAGAAAAGCAGTACTTC
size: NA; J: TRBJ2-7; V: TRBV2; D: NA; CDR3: CASSEYHEQYF; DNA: TGTGCCAGCAGTGAATATCACGAGCAGTACTTC
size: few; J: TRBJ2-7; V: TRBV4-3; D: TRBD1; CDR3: CASSPQRTGYSYEQYF; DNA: TGCGCCAGCAGCCCCCAAAGGACAGGTTACTCCTACGAGCAGTACTTC
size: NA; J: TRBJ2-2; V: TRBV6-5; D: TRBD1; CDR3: CASRTQGAGAGELFF; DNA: TGTGCCAGCAGAACACAGGGGGCTGGAGCCGGGGAGCTGTTTTTT
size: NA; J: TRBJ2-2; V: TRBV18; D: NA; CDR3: CASSPSVDTGELFF; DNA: TGTGCCAGCTCACCTTCGGTAGACACCGGGGAGCTGTTTTTT
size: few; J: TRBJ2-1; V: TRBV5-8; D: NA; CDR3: CASSLGVPGNEQFF; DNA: TGTGCCAGCAGCTTGGGCGTCCCCGGCAATGAGCAGTTCTTC
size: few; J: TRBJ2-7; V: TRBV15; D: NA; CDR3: CATSREIGHSYEQYF; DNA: TGTGCCACCAGCAGAGAAATTGGACATTCTTACGAGCAGTACTTC
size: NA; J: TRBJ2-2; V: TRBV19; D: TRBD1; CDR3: CASRTGTNTGELFF; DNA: TGTGCCAGCAGGACAGGTACGAACACCGGGGAGCTGTTTTTT
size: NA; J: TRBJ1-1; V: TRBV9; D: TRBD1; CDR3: CASSGQGWNTEAFF; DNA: TGTGCCAGCAGCGGACAGGGCTGGAACACTGAAGCTTTCTTT
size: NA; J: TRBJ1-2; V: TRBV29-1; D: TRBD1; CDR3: CSVDSGTGYGYTF; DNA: TGCAGCGTTGACTCCGGGACAGGGTATGGCTACACCTTC
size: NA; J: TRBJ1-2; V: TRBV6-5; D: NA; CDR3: CASSSLGKANYGYTF; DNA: TGTGCCAGCAGTTCCCTCGGGAAGGCGAACTATGGCTACACCTTC
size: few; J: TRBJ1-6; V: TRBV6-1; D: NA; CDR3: CASSEVPVTSPLHF; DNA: TGTGCCAGCAGTGAAGTGCCAGTCACGTCACCCCTCCACTTT
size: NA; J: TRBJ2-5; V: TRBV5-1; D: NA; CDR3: CASSFTDGEETQYF; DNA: TGCGCCAGCAGCTTTACCGACGGGGAAGAGACCCAGTACTTC
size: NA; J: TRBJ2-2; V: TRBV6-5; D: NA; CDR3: CATQTANTGELFF; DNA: TGTGCCACCCAGACAGCGAACACCGGGGAGCTGTTTTTT
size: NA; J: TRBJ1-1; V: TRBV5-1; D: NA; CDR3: CASSLMGGDTEAFF; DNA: TGCGCCAGCAGCTTGATGGGTGGGGACACTGAGGCTTTCTTT
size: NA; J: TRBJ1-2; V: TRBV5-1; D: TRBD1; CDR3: CASSLMGQASFYGYTF; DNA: TGCGCCAGCAGCTTAATGGGACAGGCGTCATTCTATGGCTACACCTTC
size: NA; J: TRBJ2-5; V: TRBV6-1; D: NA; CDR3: CASSGNRAKKTQYF; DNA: TGTGCCAGCAGTGGAAACAGGGCTAAAAAGACCCAGTACTTC
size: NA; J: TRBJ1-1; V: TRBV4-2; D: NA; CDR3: CASSQPDTQNTEAFF; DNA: TGTGCCAGCAGCCAACCCGACACCCAGAACACTGAAGCTTTCTTT
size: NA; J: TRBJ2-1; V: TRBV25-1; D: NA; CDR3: CASSDYYSNEQFF; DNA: TGTGCCAGCAGTGACTACTACTCCAATGAGCAGTTCTTC
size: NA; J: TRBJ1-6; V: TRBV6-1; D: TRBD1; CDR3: CASSVPRTGDSPLHF; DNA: TGTGCCAGCAGTGTCCCCCGGACAGGGGATTCACCCCTCCACTTT
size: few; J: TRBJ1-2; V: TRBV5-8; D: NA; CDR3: CASTHSGAIYGYTF; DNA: TGTGCCAGCACCCACAGCGGGGCCATCTATGGCTACACCTTC
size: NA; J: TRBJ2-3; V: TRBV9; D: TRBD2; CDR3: CASRRGAGTSTDTQYF; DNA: TGTGCCAGCAGGCGAGGAGCGGGAACTAGCACAGATACGCAGTATTTT
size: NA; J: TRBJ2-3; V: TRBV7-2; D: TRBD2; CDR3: CASSLEPGLGQYF; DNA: TGTGCCAGCAGCTTGGAACCGGGACTAGGACAGTATTTT
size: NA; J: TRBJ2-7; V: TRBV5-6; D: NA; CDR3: CASEGGSSYEQYF; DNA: TGTGCCAGCGAGGGCGGGTCTTCCTACGAGCAGTACTTC
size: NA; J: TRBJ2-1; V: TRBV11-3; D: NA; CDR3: CASSLPVVGIVNEQFF; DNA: TGTGCCAGCAGCTTACCCGTTGTCGGTATTGTCAATGAGCAGTTCTTC
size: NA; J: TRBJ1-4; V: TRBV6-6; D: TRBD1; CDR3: CASSYFGQGYEKLFF; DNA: TGTGCCAGCAGTTACTTCGGACAGGGGTATGAAAAACTGTTTTTT
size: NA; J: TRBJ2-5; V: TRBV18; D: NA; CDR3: CASSPRGPGETQYF; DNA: TGTGCCAGCTCACCAAGGGGTCCCGGAGAGACCCAGTACTTC
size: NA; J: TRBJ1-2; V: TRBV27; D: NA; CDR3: CASRPGWGGDYGYTF; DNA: TGTGCCAGCAGGCCGGGGTGGGGGGGCGATTATGGCTACACCTTC
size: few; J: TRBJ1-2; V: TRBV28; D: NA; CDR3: CASSFPPSESSNYGYTF; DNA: TGTGCCAGCAGTTTCCCCCCCAGCGAGTCCTCTAACTATGGCTACACCTTC
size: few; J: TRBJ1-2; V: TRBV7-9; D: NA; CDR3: CASSFQNYGYTF; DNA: TGTGCCAGCAGCTTTCAGAACTATGGCTACACCTTC
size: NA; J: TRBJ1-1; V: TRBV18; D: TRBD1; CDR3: CASSLLGTGVATEAFF; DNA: TGTGCCAGCTCACTCCTGGGGACAGGGGTGGCCACTGAAGCTTTCTTT
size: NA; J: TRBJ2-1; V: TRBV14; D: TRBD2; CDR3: CASSLQTSGSEQFF; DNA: TGTGCCAGCAGCCTTCAGACTAGCGGGTCTGAGCAGTTCTTC
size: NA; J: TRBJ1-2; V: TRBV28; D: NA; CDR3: CASNHGRGILFNYGYTF; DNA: TGTGCCAGCAACCATGGAAGGGGGATTCTATTCAACTATGGCTACACCTTC